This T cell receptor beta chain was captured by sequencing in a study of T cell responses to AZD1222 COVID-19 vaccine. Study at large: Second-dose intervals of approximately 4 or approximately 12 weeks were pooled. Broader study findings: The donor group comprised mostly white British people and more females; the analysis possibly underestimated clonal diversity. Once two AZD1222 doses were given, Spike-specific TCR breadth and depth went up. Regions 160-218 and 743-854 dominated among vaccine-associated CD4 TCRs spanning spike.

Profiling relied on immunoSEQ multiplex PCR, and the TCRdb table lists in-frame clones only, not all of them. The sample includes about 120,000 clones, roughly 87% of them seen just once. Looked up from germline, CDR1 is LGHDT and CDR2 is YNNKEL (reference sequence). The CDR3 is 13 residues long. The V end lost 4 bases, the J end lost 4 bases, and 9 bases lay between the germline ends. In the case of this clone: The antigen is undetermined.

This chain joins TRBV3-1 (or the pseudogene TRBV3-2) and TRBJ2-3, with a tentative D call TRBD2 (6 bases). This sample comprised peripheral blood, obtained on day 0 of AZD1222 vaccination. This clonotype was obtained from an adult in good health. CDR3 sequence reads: CASSLGGADTQYF. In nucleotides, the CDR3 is TGTGCCAGCAGCCTCGGGGGTGCAGATACGCAGTATTTT.